The 5 T cell receptor beta chains given below trace back to one sample, sequenced in a study of blood T cells in healthy people across ages. Combining a sample-barcoded 5' primer with a J-beta primer mix, a second PCR ran for roughly 6 to 12 cycles. TCRdb fed the 5' RACE reads into MiXCR, producing one record per CDR3 protein. This table has about 1.7 million distinct CDR3 sequences, roughly 27% appearing once. The material sequenced was blood. The origin of the receptors is a young woman in good health.

CDR3 amino acids: CASGNRRDGDEKLFF. Written as DNA, the CDR3 is TGTGCTAGTGGTAATCGGCGGGACGGAGATGAAAAACTGTTTTTT. This rearrangement joins TRBV12-5 to TRBJ1-4; possibly TRBD1 for D (5 bases). CDR3 length: 15 residues. CDR1 and CDR2 from the germline V gene are LGHNT and FRNRAP. Trimming took off 5 bases at V and 6 bases at J, with 16 bases between the two ends.

Comment on this clonotype: The CDR3 does not end in the conserved phenylalanine or tryptophan, so this is likely a read error. This chain uses TRBV4-3 with TRBJ2-3; TRBD2 matches at 7 bases. This CDR3 spans 16 amino acids. Trimming took 4 bases from V and 1 from J; bases not matched to a gene: 8. Per the germline V gene, CDR1 is LGHNA and CDR2 is YSLEER. This CDR3 is CASSLGASGGTDTQYC. CDR3 nucleotides: TGCGCCAGCAGCCTAGGAGCTAGCGGTGGCACAGATACGCAGTATTGT.

A few counts support this clonotype. The chain couples TRBV9 to TRBJ2-6; possible D gene TRBD2, 6 bases. Germline values: CDR1 SGDLS, CDR2 YYNGEE. Trimming cost V 7 bases and J 4 bases, with 15 bases left between them. This CDR3 contains 15 residues. The CDR3 loop reads CASSYTSSGANVLTF. In nucleotides, the CDR3 is TGTGCCAGCTCATACACTAGCTCCGGGGCCAACGTCCTGACTTTC.

Note on this clonotype: The DNA is omitted, as the CDR3 cannot be located on it reliably, and the CDR3 follows TCRdb's listing. V usage is TRBV21-1 and J usage is TRBJ1-5; the listed D gene, TRBD1, was not tested against the DNA. TRBV21-1 is tagged as a pseudogene. The CDR3 contains 20 residues when both ends are counted. CDR3 in amino acids: CASSKWGRGNRGASNQPQHF.

This clonotype was found a few times. One end of the junction fails to match germline, which may point to a read error. This chain joins TRBV5-1 and TRBJ2-3; D remains ambiguous. This CDR3 contains 12 residues. Germline lookup yields CDR1 SGHRS and CDR2 YFSETQ. Written as DNA, the CDR3 is TGCGCCAGCAGCTTTAACACAGATACGCGGTATTTT. Translated, it gives CASSFNTDTRYF. Supplemented by reference TRBV5-1 and TRBJ2-3, the full variable domain reads KAGVTQTPRYLIKTRGQQVTLSCSPISGHRSVSWYQQTPGQGLQFLFEYFSETQRNKGNFPGRFSGRQFSNSRSEMNVSTLELGDSALYLCASSFNTDTRYFGPGTRLTVL.